The T cell receptor beta chain under discussion was sequenced for a study of blood T cell repertoires in COVID-19. This CDR3 is 14 amino acids long. Trimming removed 5 bases from V and 2 bases from J, with 13 bases in between. Germline CDR1 is MDHEN and CDR2 is SYDVKM. Data came from immunoSEQ multiplex PCR; TCRdb stores just in-frame clones and leaves some out. The table shows 280,000 or so clones, with around 86% occurring only once. This receptor was identified in a woman aged 25 to 39 who had recovered from COVID-19. The chain uses TRBV28 and TRBJ2-7; the D gene is possibly TRBD1 (6 bases). Sequencing used peripheral blood. DNA of the CDR3: TGTGCCAGCAGTCCCTGGACAGAGACCTACGAGCAGTACTTC. Protein: CASSPWTETYEQYF.